These 3 T cell receptor beta chains originate from one sample sequenced in a study of CD8+ T cells in alopecia areata. Extraction of RNA preceded its reverse transcription into cDNA, which served as the sequencing template. TCRdb's table, derived via immunoSEQ multiplex PCR, lists solely in-frame clones and lacks some. The sample shows a few hundred thousand clones, approximately 72% of them seen only once. Treatment in this sample: oral pan-JAK inhibitor, 5-10 mg twice daily. The sample consisted of CD4+ T cells sorted from blood, taken around week 44, from a patient treated with tofacitinib. These receptors were taken from a human donor with alopecia areata.

This clone was picked up a small number of times. The V gene is TRBV7-9, the J gene TRBJ2-6; D is ambiguous. Looked up from germline, CDR1 is SEHNR and CDR2 is FQNEAQ (reference sequence). The CDR3 covers 18 residues. V dropped 2 bases and J dropped 0 bases, with 14 bases sitting between them. This CDR3 is CASSLTPDGRSGANVLTF. For the CDR3, the DNA is TGTGCCAGCAGCTTAACCCCAGATGGTCGCTCTGGGGCCAACGTCCTGACTTTC.

This chain links TRBV10-2 with TRBJ2-3; tentatively, D is TRBD1 (5 bases). The germline CDR1 and CDR2 sequences are WSHSY and SAAADI. This CDR3 comprises 16 residues. The V gene lost 3 bases and the J gene lost 1 base, with 14 bases spanning the gap. The CDR3 protein is CASSDWAGKGTDTQYF. In DNA form, the CDR3 reads TGCGCCAGCAGTGATTGGGCAGGGAAGGGCACAGATACGCAGTATTTT.

This clone turned up a few times. The genes are TRBV5-6 and TRBJ2-5; D call uncertain. The CDR3 contains 19 residues. Trimming stripped 0 bases from V and 1 base from J, with 22 bases between. Germline values: CDR1 SGHDT, CDR2 YYEEEE. The CDR3 spells CASSLGPAPRLLGQETQYF. The CDR3 coding sequence is TGTGCCAGCAGCTTGGGGCCGGCCCCCCGGTTATTAGGCCAAGAGACCCAGTACTTC. The whole variable domain, filled in from reference TRBV5-6 and TRBJ2-5, reads DAGVTQSPTHLIKTRGQQVTLRCSPKSGHDTVSWYQQALGQGPQFIFQYYEEEERQRGNFPDRFSGHQFPNYSSELNVNALLLGDSALYLCASSLGPAPRLLGQETQYFGPGTRLLVL.